Sequencing of this T cell receptor beta chain was carried out in a study of beta chain features in type 1 diabetes. Broader study findings: Moderate yet significant TCRB CDR3 shortening was seen in Type 1 diabetes patients in all four CD4+ subsets.

As for this clone: Antigen unknown.

Since all of the isolated RNA was reverse transcribed, expressed TCRB transcripts were what got sequenced. Using immunoSEQ multiplex PCR, the repertoire was profiled, and TCRdb retains in-frame clones only, with some absent. The sample includes roughly 730,000 clones, roughly an eighth seen only once; the top ten take 0.022%. This CDR3 region has 14 residues. The V end was cut by 7 bases, the J end by 0 bases, with 11 bases between. Germline V CDR1 and CDR2: LNHDA, SQIVND (reference sequence). The clonotype was recovered from a man aged 18 to 30 with type 1 diabetes. The chain employs TRBV19 and TRBJ2-3, with D perhaps matching TRBD1 or TRBD2 (6 bases each). Sample: naive CD4+ T cells from blood. This CDR3 reads CASTGGRSTDTQYF. The CDR3 bases are TGTGCCAGTACCGGGGGCAGGAGCACAGATACGCAGTATTTT.